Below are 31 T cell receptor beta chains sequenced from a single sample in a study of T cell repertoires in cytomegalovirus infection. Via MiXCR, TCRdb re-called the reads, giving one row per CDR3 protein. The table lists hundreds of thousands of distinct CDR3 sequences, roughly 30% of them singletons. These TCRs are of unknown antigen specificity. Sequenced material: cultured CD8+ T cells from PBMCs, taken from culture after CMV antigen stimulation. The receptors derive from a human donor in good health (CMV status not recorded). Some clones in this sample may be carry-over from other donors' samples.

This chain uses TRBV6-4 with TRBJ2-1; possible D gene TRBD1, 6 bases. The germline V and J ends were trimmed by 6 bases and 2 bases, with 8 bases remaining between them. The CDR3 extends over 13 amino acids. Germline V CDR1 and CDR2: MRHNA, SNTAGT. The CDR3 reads CASRRDTYNEQFF. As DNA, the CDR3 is TGTGCCAGCAGGAGGGACACCTACAATGAGCAGTTCTTC.

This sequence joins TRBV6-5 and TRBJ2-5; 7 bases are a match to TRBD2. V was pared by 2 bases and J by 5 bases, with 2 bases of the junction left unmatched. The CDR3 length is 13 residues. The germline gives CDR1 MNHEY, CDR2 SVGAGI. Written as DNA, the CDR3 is TGTGCCAGCAGTTACATTAGCGGGGAGACCCAGTACTTC. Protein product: CASSYISGETQYF.

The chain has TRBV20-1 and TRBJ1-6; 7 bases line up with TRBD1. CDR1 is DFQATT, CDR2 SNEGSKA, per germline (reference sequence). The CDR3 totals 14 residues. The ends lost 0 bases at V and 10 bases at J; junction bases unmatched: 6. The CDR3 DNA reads TGCAGTGCTAGAGACTTGACAGGGAACTCACCCCTCCACTTT. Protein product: CSARDLTGNSPLHF.

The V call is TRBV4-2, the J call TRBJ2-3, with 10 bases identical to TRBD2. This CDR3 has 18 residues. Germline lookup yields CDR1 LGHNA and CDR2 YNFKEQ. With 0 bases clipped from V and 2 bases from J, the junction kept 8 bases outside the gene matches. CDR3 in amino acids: CASSQERGLAGDTDTQYF. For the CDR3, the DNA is TGTGCCAGCAGCCAAGAAAGAGGCCTAGCGGGGGACACAGATACGCAGTATTTT.

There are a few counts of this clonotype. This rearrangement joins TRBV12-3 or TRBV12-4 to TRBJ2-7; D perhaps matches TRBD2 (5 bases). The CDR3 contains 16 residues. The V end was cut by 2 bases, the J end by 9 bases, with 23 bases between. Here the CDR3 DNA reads TGTGCCAGCAGTTTAACGGCGGAGCGGATAAACGGATGGCAGTACTTC. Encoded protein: CASSLTAERINGWQYF.

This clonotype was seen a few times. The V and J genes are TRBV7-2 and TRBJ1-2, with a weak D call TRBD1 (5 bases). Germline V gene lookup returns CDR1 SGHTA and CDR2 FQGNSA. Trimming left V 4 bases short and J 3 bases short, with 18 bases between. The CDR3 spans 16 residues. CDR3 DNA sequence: TGTGCCAGCAGCTCACTCGGTAGGGGAGGGGACTATGGCTACACCTTC. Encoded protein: CASSSLGRGGDYGYTF.

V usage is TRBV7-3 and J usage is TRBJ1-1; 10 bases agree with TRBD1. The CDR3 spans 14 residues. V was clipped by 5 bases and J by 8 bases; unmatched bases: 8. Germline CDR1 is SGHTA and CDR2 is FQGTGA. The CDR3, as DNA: TGTGCCAGCAGCCCGGGACAGGGGACAAGAGAAGCTTTCTTT. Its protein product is CASSPGQGTREAFF.

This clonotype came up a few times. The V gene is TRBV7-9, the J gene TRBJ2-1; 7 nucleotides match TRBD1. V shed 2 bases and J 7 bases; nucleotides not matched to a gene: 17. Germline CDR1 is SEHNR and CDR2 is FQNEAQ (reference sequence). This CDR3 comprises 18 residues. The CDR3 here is CASSLQGQSNPNWNEQFF. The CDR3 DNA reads TGTGCCAGCAGCTTACAGGGACAGAGTAATCCGAATTGGAATGAGCAGTTCTTC.

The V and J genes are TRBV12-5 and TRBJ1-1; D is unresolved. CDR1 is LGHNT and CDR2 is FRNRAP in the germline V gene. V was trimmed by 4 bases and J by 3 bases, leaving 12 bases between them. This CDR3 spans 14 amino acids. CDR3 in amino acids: CASGSRPGDTEAFF. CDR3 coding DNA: TGTGCTAGTGGTTCGAGGCCCGGGGACACTGAAGCTTTCTTT.

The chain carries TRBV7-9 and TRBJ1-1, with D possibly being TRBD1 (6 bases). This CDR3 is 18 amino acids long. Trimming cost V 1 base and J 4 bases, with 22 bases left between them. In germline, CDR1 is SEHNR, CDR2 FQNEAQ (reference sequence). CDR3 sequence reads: CASSLDSSFIGGITEAFF. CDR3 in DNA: TGTGCCAGCAGCTTAGACTCAAGTTTTATCGGGGGCATCACTGAAGCTTTCTTT.

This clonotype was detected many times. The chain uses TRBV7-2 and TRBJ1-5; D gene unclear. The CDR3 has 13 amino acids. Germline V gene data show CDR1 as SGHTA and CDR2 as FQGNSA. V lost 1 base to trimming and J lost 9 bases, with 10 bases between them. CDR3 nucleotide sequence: TGTGCCAGCAGCTTAGGGGTTCAAAGGCCCCAGCATTTT. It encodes CASSLGVQRPQHF.

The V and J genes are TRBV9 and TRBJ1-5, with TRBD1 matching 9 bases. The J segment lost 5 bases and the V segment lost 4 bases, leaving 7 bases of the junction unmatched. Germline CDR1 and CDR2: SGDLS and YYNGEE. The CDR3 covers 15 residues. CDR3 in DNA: TGTGCCAGCAGCCCGGGACAGGGAGGCCATCAGCCCCAGCATTTT. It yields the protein CASSPGQGGHQPQHF.

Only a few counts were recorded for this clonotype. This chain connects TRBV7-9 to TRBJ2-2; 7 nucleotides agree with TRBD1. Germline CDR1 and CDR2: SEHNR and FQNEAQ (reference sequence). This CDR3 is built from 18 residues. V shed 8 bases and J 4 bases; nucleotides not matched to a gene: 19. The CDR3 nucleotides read TGTGCCAGCCCGCCCCCTCCGTCGAGGGGGCAACCCACCGGGGAGCTGTTTTTT. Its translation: CASPPPPSRGQPTGELFF.

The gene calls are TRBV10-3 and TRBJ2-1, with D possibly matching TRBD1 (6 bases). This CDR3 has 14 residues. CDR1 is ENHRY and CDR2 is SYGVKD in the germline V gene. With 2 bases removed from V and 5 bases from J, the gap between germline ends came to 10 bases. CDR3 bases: TGTGCCATCAGTGAGGGGACATTAGACAATGAGCAGTTCTTC. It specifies CAISEGTLDNEQFF.

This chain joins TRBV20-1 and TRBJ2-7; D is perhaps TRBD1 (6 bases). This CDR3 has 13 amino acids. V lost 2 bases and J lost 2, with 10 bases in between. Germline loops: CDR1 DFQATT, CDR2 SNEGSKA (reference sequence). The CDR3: CSARKDSTYEQYV. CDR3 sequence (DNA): TGCAGTGCTAGAAAGGACAGCACCTACGAGCAGTACGTC.

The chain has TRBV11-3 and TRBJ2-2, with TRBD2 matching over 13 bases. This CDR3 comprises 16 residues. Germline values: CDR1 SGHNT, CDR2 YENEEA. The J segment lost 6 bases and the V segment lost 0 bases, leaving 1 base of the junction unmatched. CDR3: CASSLETSGGSGELFF. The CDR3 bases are TGTGCCAGCAGCTTAGAGACTAGCGGGGGGTCCGGGGAGCTGTTTTTT. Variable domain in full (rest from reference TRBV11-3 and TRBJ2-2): EAGVVQSPRYKIIEKKQPVAFWCNPISGHNTLYWYLQNLGQGPELLIRYENEEAVDDSQLPKDRFSAERLKGVDSTLKIQPAELGDSAVYLCASSLETSGGSGELFFGEGSRLTVL.

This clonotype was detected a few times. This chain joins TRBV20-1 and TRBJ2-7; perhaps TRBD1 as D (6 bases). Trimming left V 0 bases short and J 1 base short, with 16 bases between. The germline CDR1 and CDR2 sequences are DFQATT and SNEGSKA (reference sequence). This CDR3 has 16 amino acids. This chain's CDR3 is CSARDPGQGLSYEQYF. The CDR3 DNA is TGCAGTGCTAGAGATCCAGGGCAGGGGTTATCCTACGAGCAGTACTTC.

The CDR3 sequence: CASSYSGLTGGANTGELFF. For the CDR3, the DNA is TGTGCCAGCAGTTACTCGGGGCTTACAGGGGGCGCGAACACCGGGGAGCTGTTTTTT. The chain has TRBV6-5 and TRBJ2-2; 9 nucleotides match TRBD1. The CDR3 is 19 amino acids. CDR1 is MNHEY, CDR2 SVGAGI, per germline. V shed 0 bases and J 0 bases; nucleotides not matched to a gene: 8.

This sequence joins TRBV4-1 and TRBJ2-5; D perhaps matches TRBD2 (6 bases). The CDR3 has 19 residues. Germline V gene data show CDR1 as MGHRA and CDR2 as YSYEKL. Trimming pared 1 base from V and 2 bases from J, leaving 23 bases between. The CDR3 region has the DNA TGCGCCAGCAGCCAAGTGGTAGCGGATGCTTTCGTAGGGCAAGAGACCCAGTACTTC. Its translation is CASSQVVADAFVGQETQYF.

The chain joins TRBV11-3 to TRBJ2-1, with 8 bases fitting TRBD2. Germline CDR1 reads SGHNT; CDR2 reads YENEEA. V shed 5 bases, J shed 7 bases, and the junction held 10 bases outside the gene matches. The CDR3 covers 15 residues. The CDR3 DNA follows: TGTGCCAGCAGCCCCTTCGGGGGGGCGGGGAATGAGCAGTTCTTC. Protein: CASSPFGGAGNEQFF.

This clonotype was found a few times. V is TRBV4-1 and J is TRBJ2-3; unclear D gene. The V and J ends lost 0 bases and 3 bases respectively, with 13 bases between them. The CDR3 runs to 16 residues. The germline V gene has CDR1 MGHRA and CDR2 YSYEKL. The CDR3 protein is CASSQDRVVVTDTQYF. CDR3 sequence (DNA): TGCGCCAGCAGCCAAGACCGGGTAGTAGTTACAGATACGCAGTATTTT.

The CDR3 coding sequence is TGTGCTAGTGGTTTGCCCCCCTTCACAGCCGGGCGGCTTAACACTGAAGCTTTCTTT. Translation gives CASGLPPFTAGRLNTEAFF. The chain is built from TRBV12-5 and TRBJ1-1; D gene uncertain. The CDR3 spans 19 residues. Germline CDR1 is LGHNT and CDR2 is FRNRAP. V lost 2 bases to trimming and J lost 2 bases, with 24 bases between them.

The CDR3 DNA is TGTGCCACCAGTGAGTTAAGAGGACGCCTGTTCTCCTACGAGCAGTACGTC. It yields the protein CATSELRGRLFSYEQYV. This chain joins TRBV24-1 and TRBJ2-7; D unresolved. The CDR3 is 17 amino acids. Looked up from germline, CDR1 is KGHDR and CDR2 is SFDVKD. V was clipped by 4 bases and J by 0 bases, with 18 bases between them.

The CDR3 sequence: CASSQEQYRGMNTEAFF. DNA of the CDR3: TGCGCCAGCAGCCAAGAGCAATACAGGGGCATGAACACTGAAGCTTTCTTT. The chain recombines TRBV4-1 with TRBJ1-1, with TRBD1 matching 7 bases. The CDR3 is made up of 17 amino acids. Germline lookup yields CDR1 MGHRA and CDR2 YSYEKL. J lost 0 bases, V lost 0 bases, and 7 bases had no gene match.

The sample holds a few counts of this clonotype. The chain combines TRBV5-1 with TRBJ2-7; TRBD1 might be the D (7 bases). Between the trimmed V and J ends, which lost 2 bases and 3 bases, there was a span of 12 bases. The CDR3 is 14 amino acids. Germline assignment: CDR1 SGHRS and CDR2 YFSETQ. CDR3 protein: CASSFGRGVYEQYF. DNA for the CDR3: TGCGCCAGCAGCTTTGGCAGGGGGGTCTACGAGCAGTACTTC. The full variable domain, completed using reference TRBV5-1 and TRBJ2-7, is KAGVTQTPRYLIKTRGQQVTLSCSPISGHRSVSWYQQTPGQGLQFLFEYFSETQRNKGNFPGRFSGRQFSNSRSEMNVSTLELGDSALYLCASSFGRGVYEQYFGPGTRLTVT.

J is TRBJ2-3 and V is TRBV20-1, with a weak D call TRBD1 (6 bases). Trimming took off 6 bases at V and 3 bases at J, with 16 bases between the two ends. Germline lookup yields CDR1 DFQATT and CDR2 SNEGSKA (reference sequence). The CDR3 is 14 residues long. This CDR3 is CSARDKSGTDTQYF. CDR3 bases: TGCAGTGCCCGGGACAAATCTGGGACAGATACGCAGTATTTT.

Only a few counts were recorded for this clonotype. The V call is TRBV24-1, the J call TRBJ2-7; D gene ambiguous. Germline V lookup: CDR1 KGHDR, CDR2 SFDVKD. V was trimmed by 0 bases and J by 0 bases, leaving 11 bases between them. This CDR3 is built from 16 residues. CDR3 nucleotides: TGTGCCACCAGTGATTTGCCCCTCGCCCCCTCCTACGAGCAGTACGTC. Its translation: CATSDLPLAPSYEQYV.

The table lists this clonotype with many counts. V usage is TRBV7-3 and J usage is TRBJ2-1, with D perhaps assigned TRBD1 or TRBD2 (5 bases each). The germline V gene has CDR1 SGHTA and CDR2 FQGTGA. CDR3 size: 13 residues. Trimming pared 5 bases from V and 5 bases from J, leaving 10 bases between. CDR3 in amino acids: CASSGGYNNEQFF. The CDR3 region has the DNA TGTGCCAGCAGCGGGGGATATAACAATGAGCAGTTCTTC.

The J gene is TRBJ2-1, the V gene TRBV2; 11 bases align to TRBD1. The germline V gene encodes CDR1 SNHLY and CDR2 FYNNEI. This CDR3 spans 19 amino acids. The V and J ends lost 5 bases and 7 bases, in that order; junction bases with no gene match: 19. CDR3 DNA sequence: TGTGCCAGCAGTTTTAGGGACAGGGGGATACTTTATTCGGGGAATGAGCAGTTCTTC. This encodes CASSFRDRGILYSGNEQFF.

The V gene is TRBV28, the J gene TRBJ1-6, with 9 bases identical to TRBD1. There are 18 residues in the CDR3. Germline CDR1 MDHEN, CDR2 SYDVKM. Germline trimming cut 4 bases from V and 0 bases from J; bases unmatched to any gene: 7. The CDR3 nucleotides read TGTGCCAGCAGTTCCGGGACAGGGATAAGCTCCTATAATTCACCCCTCCACTTT. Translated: CASSSGTGISSYNSPLHF.

The CDR3 DNA reads as TGTGCCAGCAGCCCGGGACTAGCGGGGGCATTAGAGCAGTTCTTC. Amino acid sequence: CASSPGLAGALEQFF. The chain has TRBV13 and TRBJ2-1; TRBD2 matches 14 bases. There are 15 residues in the CDR3. Germline assignment: CDR1 PRHDT and CDR2 FYEKMQ (reference sequence). V shed 5 bases, J shed 10 bases, and the junction held 7 bases outside the gene matches.